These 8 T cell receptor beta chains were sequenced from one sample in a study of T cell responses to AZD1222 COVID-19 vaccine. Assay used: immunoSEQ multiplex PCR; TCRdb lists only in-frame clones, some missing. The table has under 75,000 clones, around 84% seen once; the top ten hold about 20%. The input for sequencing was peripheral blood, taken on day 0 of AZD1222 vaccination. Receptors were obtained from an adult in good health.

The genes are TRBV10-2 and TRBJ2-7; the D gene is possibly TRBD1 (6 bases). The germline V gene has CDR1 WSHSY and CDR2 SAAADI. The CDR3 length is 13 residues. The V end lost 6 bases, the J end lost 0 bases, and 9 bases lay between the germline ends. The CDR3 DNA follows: TGCGCCAGCAGCGGACAGAGCTCCTACGAGCAGTACTTC. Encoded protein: CASSGQSSYEQYF.

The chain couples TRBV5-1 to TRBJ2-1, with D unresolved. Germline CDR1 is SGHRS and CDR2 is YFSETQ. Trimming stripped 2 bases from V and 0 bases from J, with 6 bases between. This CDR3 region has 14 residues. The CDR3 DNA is TGCGCCAGCAGCTTAGGGCCCTCCTACAATGAGCAGTTCTTC. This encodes CASSLGPSYNEQFF.

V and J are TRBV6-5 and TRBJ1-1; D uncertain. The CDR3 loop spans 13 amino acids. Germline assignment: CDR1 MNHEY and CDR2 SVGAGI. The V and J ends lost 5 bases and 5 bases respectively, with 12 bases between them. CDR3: CASSRESSTEAFF. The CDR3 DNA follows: TGTGCCAGCAGTCGAGAGAGCTCTACTGAAGCTTTCTTT.

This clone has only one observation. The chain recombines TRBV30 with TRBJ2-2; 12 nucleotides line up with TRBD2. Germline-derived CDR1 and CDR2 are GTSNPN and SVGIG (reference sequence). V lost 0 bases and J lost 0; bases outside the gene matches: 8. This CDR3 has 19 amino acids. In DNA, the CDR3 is TGTGCCTGGAGTGTACCGTGGACTAGCGGGGAATCGAACACCGGGGAGCTGTTTTTT. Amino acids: CAWSVPWTSGESNTGELFF.

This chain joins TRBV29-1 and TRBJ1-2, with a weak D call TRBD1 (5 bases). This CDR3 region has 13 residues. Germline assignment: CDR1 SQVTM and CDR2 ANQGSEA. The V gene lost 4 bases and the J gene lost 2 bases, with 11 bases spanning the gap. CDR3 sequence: CSVATDANYGYTF. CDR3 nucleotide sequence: TGCAGCGTTGCGACAGATGCAAACTATGGCTACACCTTC.

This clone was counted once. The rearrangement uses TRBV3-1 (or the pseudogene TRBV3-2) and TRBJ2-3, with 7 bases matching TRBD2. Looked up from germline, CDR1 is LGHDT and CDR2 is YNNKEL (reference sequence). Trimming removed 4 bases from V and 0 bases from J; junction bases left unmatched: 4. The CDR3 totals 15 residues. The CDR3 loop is CASSLSSGSTDTQYF. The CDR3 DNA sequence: TGTGCCAGCAGCCTCTCTAGCGGCAGCACAGATACGCAGTATTTT.

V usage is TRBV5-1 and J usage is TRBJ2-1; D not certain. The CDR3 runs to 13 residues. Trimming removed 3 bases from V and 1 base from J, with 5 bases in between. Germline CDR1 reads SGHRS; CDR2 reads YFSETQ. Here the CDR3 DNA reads TGCGCCAGCAGCTCCCCATCCTACAATGAGCAGTTCTTC. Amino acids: CASSSPSYNEQFF.

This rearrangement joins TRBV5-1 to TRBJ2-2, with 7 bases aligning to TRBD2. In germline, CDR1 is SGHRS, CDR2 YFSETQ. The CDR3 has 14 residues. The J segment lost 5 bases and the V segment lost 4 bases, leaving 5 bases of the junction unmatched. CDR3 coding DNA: TGCGCCAGCAGCCCAGCGGGAAGGACCGGGGAGCTGTTTTTT. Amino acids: CASSPAGRTGELFF.